The rows below give T cell receptor beta chains drawn from one sample of a study of shared clonotypes between healthy human individuals. Produced via immunoSEQ multiplex PCR; TCRdb's table is partial and in-frame only. The sample has some 2.1 million clones, 90% to 95% seen once. Material: naive CD8+ T cells from PBMCs. The receptors here all came from a man aged 18 to 35 in good health. Some clones in this sample may be carry-over from other donors' samples. The CDR3 runs from the conserved cysteine through the conserved F or W. Each record gives: D gene, J gene, V gene, clone size, CDR3 DNA, CDR3 protein. The D gene is left open where the match is weak. Only some rows state a clone size, as once, few, many or a class for expanded clones.

D gene: .; J gene: TRBJ2-2; V gene: TRBV29-1; clone size: .; CDR3 DNA: TGCAGCGTTCGGTCGGACACCGGGGAGCTGTTTTTT; CDR3 protein: CSVRSDTGELFF
D gene: TRBD1; J gene: TRBJ2-3; V gene: TRBV7-6; clone size: .; CDR3 DNA: TGTGCCAGCAGCCCGACGACAGGGAGCACAGATACGCAGTATTTT; CDR3 protein: CASSPTTGSTDTQYF
D gene: TRBD2; J gene: TRBJ2-1; V gene: TRBV7-2; clone size: .; CDR3 DNA: TGTGCCAGCAGCCCAGAAGGAGGGCGGGGGAACAATGAGCAGTTCTTC; CDR3 protein: CASSPEGGRGNNEQFF
D gene: .; J gene: TRBJ2-7; V gene: TRBV7-2; clone size: .; CDR3 DNA: TGTGCCAGCAGCTTAGTCCGGTCAGGAAGGTTCTACGAGCAGTACTTC; CDR3 protein: CASSLVRSGRFYEQYF
D gene: .; J gene: TRBJ1-1; V gene: TRBV18; clone size: .; CDR3 DNA: TGTGCCAGCTCACCAGGCGCCAGCCCCACTGAAGCTTTCTTT; CDR3 protein: CASSPGASPTEAFF
D gene: TRBD2; J gene: TRBJ2-7; V gene: TRBV9; clone size: .; CDR3 DNA: TGTGCCAGCAGCGCCTCTAGCGGGAGTCCCCACGAGCAGTACTTC; CDR3 protein: CASSASSGSPHEQYF
D gene: TRBD1; J gene: TRBJ1-1; V gene: TRBV7-3; clone size: .; CDR3 DNA: TGTGCCAGCAGCCCACGGGACAGGGAGAACACTGAAGCTTTCTTT; CDR3 protein: CASSPRDRENTEAFF
D gene: TRBD2; J gene: TRBJ2-5; V gene: TRBV5-4; clone size: .; CDR3 DNA: TGTGCCAGCAGCTTTGGACTAGCAGGGGAGACCCAGTACTTC; CDR3 protein: CASSFGLAGETQYF
D gene: TRBD2; J gene: TRBJ2-2; V gene: TRBV4-1; clone size: .; CDR3 DNA: TGCGCCAGCAGCCATGCGGGGGCCGGGGAGCTGTTTTTT; CDR3 protein: CASSHAGAGELFF
D gene: .; J gene: TRBJ2-1; V gene: TRBV2; clone size: .; CDR3 DNA: TGTGCCAGCAGTAAGGGGGTAAGCGGGCCCTACAATGAGCAGTTCTTC; CDR3 protein: CASSKGVSGPYNEQFF
D gene: .; J gene: TRBJ1-1; V gene: TRBV27; clone size: .; CDR3 DNA: TGTGCCAGCACCGAATCCTGGGGCACTGAAGCTTTCTTT; CDR3 protein: CASTESWGTEAFF
D gene: .; J gene: TRBJ2-7; V gene: TRBV5-1; clone size: .; CDR3 DNA: TGCGCCAGCAGCTTGGGCCCCCACGAGCAGTACTTC; CDR3 protein: CASSLGPHEQYF
D gene: .; J gene: TRBJ1-5; V gene: TRBV4-3; clone size: .; CDR3 DNA: TGCGCCAGCAGCCAAACTCCTACGAGATGGCCCCAGCATTTT; CDR3 protein: CASSQTPTRWPQHF
D gene: .; J gene: TRBJ1-1; V gene: TRBV28; clone size: once; CDR3 DNA: TGTGCCAGCAGTGGTATCAGGGGTGAAGCTTTCTTT; CDR3 protein: CASSGIRGEAFF
D gene: TRBD2; J gene: TRBJ2-7; V gene: TRBV7-2; clone size: .; CDR3 DNA: TGTGCCAGCAGCTGGGGTAGCGGGTCGTTTCTTTACGAGCAGTACTTC; CDR3 protein: CASSWGSGSFLYEQYF
D gene: .; J gene: TRBJ2-7; V gene: TRBV4-1; clone size: .; CDR3 DNA: TGCGCCAGCAGCCCCTCCGGTCGCAGGTCGGAATTCTACGAGCAGTACTTC; CDR3 protein: CASSPSGRRSEFYEQYF
D gene: .; J gene: TRBJ1-3; V gene: TRBV29-1; clone size: .; CDR3 DNA: TGCAGCGTTGAAGATAGCAGGTCGGGAAACACCATATATTTT; CDR3 protein: CSVEDSRSGNTIYF
D gene: TRBD1; J gene: TRBJ1-1; V gene: TRBV7-9; clone size: .; CDR3 DNA: TGTGCCAGCAGCTTTACTGACAGGGGGCCAAACACTGAAGCTTTCTTT; CDR3 protein: CASSFTDRGPNTEAFF
D gene: TRBD2; J gene: TRBJ2-7; V gene: TRBV27; clone size: .; CDR3 DNA: TGTGCCAGCAGTTTAGGGGGGGACTACGAGCAGTACTTC; CDR3 protein: CASSLGGDYEQYF
D gene: TRBD2; J gene: TRBJ2-7; V gene: TRBV28; clone size: .; CDR3 DNA: TGTGCCAGCAGTTCACTAGCGGGGTCTCTCTTCAACGAGCAGTACTTC; CDR3 protein: CASSSLAGSLFNEQYF
D gene: TRBD2; J gene: TRBJ2-2; V gene: TRBV11-2; clone size: .; CDR3 DNA: TGTGCCAGCAGCTTTGGACTAGCCGGGTTCGGCGGGGAGCTGTTTTTT; CDR3 protein: CASSFGLAGFGGELFF
D gene: TRBD1; J gene: TRBJ2-3; V gene: TRBV7-8; clone size: .; CDR3 DNA: TGTGCCAGCAGCCAAGAGGGACAGGGCACAGATACGCAGTATTTT; CDR3 protein: CASSQEGQGTDTQYF
D gene: .; J gene: TRBJ2-5; V gene: TRBV6-5; clone size: once; CDR3 DNA: TGTGCCAGCAGCCCCGGGGCAGGGGAAGAGACCCAGTACTTC; CDR3 protein: CASSPGAGEETQYF
D gene: .; J gene: TRBJ2-3; V gene: TRBV4-1; clone size: .; CDR3 DNA: TGCGCCAGCAGCCAAGTGCCTAGCACAGATACGCAGTATTTT; CDR3 protein: CASSQVPSTDTQYF
D gene: .; J gene: TRBJ2-7; V gene: TRBV5-5; clone size: .; CDR3 DNA: TGTGCCAGCAGCTTTGACTTCTACGAGCAGTACTTC; CDR3 protein: CASSFDFYEQYF
D gene: .; J gene: TRBJ1-2; V gene: TRBV11-2; clone size: .; CDR3 DNA: TGTGCCAGCAGCTTTGTCGGGATCAACTATGGCTACACCTTC; CDR3 protein: CASSFVGINYGYTF
D gene: .; J gene: TRBJ1-2; V gene: TRBV27; clone size: .; CDR3 DNA: TGTGCCAGCAGTCTCGGACCGGCCTGGGAGGGTGGCTACACCTTC; CDR3 protein: CASSLGPAWEGGYTF
D gene: .; J gene: TRBJ1-1; V gene: TRBV28; clone size: .; CDR3 DNA: TGTGCCAGCAGTTTCGGGACGGGGAACACTGAAGCTTTCTTT; CDR3 protein: CASSFGTGNTEAFF
D gene: .; J gene: TRBJ1-1; V gene: TRBV27; clone size: .; CDR3 DNA: TGTGCCAGCAGATCCCCGACACTTAACACTGAAGCTTTCTTT; CDR3 protein: CASRSPTLNTEAFF
D gene: .; J gene: TRBJ2-7; V gene: TRBV28; clone size: once; CDR3 DNA: TGTGCCAGCACCGAGCGGGTAAATTCTATATACGAGCAGTACTTC; CDR3 protein: CASTERVNSIYEQYF
D gene: .; J gene: TRBJ1-4; V gene: TRBV6-5; clone size: .; CDR3 DNA: TGTGCCAGCAGGATACCAGGGGACGGTCGGGAAAAACTGTTTTTT; CDR3 protein: CASRIPGDGREKLFF
D gene: TRBD1; J gene: TRBJ2-1; V gene: TRBV28; clone size: .; CDR3 DNA: TGTGCCAGCAGTTCCTACGCGGCTTCCGGGACAGGGGGCAGGGATGAGCAGTTCTTC; CDR3 protein: CASSSYAASGTGGRDEQFF
D gene: .; J gene: TRBJ2-3; V gene: TRBV5-1; clone size: .; CDR3 DNA: TGCGCCAGCAGCACGGGACTGGGCACAGATACGCAGTATTTT; CDR3 protein: CASSTGLGTDTQYF
D gene: TRBD1; J gene: TRBJ2-7; V gene: TRBV27; clone size: .; CDR3 DNA: TGTGCCAGCAGTTCGGGACAGGGGACCTACGAGCAGTACTTC; CDR3 protein: CASSSGQGTYEQYF
D gene: TRBD2; J gene: TRBJ2-3; V gene: TRBV13; clone size: .; CDR3 DNA: TGTGCCAGCAGCTTAGGTAGCGGGAGCGGGCTTGATACGCAGTATTTT; CDR3 protein: CASSLGSGSGLDTQYF
D gene: TRBD1; J gene: TRBJ2-1; V gene: TRBV27; clone size: once; CDR3 DNA: TGTGCCAGCAGTCCCCTCGGGACAGACCTTTACAATGAGCAGTTCTTC; CDR3 protein: CASSPLGTDLYNEQFF
D gene: .; J gene: TRBJ2-1; V gene: TRBV13; clone size: .; CDR3 DNA: TGTGCCAGCAGCCTAGGAGGCTTTAGCGGACGATCGAGATCCTACAATGAGCAGTTCTTC; CDR3 protein: CASSLGGFSGRSRSYNEQFF
D gene: TRBD2; J gene: TRBJ2-1; V gene: TRBV7-9; clone size: .; CDR3 DNA: TGTGCCAGCAGCTTATTACTAGCGGCTGTAAGCTCCTACAATGAGCAGTTCTTC; CDR3 protein: CASSLLLAAVSSYNEQFF
D gene: .; J gene: TRBJ2-2; V gene: TRBV14; clone size: .; CDR3 DNA: TGTGCCAGCAGCCCCTCGGGTTGGGCGAAGCTGTTTTTT; CDR3 protein: CASSPSGWAKLFF
D gene: .; J gene: TRBJ2-7; V gene: TRBV27; clone size: .; CDR3 DNA: TGTGCCAGCAGTTTCTCCAGGGACTCCTACGAGCAGTACTTC; CDR3 protein: CASSFSRDSYEQYF
D gene: .; J gene: TRBJ2-7; V gene: TRBV21-1; clone size: .; CDR3 DNA: TGTGCCAGCAGCAAAGGTAGGCAAGACTACGAGCAGTACTTC; CDR3 protein: CASSKGRQDYEQYF
D gene: TRBD2; J gene: TRBJ2-7; V gene: TRBV27; clone size: .; CDR3 DNA: TGTGCCAGCAGTTTTGCGGGAGCTCCCGGCTACGAGCAGTACTTC; CDR3 protein: CASSFAGAPGYEQYF
D gene: TRBD2; J gene: TRBJ2-6; V gene: TRBV15; clone size: .; CDR3 DNA: TGTGCCACCAGCTTCGGGACTAGCGGGAGAGGTGGGGCCAACGTCCTGACTTTC; CDR3 protein: CATSFGTSGRGGANVLTF
D gene: .; J gene: TRBJ2-1; V gene: TRBV19; clone size: .; CDR3 DNA: TGTGCCAGTAGCTTACCGTGGGGGTCAAATGAGCAGTTCTTC; CDR3 protein: CASSLPWGSNEQFF
D gene: TRBD1; J gene: TRBJ2-7; V gene: TRBV7-8; clone size: .; CDR3 DNA: TGTGCCAGCAGCCTACCTCGGCAGGGGGTCCCCTTTATGAAGCAGTACTTC; CDR3 protein: CASSLPRQGVPFMKQYF
D gene: TRBD2; J gene: TRBJ2-7; V gene: TRBV18; clone size: once; CDR3 DNA: TGTGCCAGCTCACCACCGTCCATAGCGGGAGGACTCTACGAGCAGTACTTC; CDR3 protein: CASSPPSIAGGLYEQYF
D gene: .; J gene: TRBJ2-1; V gene: TRBV2; clone size: .; CDR3 DNA: TGTGCCAGCGGACCGGGCTCAGGGCCCTACAATGAGCAGTTCTTC; CDR3 protein: CASGPGSGPYNEQFF
D gene: TRBD1; J gene: TRBJ2-7; V gene: TRBV6-6; clone size: .; CDR3 DNA: TGTGCCAGCAGTTACCCGACAGGGGCCTACGAACAGTACTTC; CDR3 protein: CASSYPTGAYEQYF